This T cell receptor (beta chain) came from a study of blood T cell repertoires in COVID-19. Whole-study context: Nucleic acid was either cDNA or gDNA, and it came from T cells, B-cell-depleted T cells, or PBMCs.

In the authors' workflow: Amplification of reference gene primers was used by the study to estimate nucleated cell counts. Data came from immunoSEQ multiplex PCR; TCRdb stores just in-frame clones and leaves some out. V and J calls and clone size come straight from that table; D and trimming were deduced from the DNA. This table has approximately 55,000 clones, about nine tenths appearing once. V shed 6 bases and J shed 2 bases, with 13 bases lying between them. CDR1 is SQVTM and CDR2 is ANQGSEA in the germline V gene. The CDR3 is 13 residues long. The clonotype comes from a man in his forties with acute or convalescent COVID-19. The chain couples TRBV29-1 to TRBJ1-1; maybe TRBD1 (6 bases). Sequencing was done on a sample of peripheral blood. CDR3 DNA: TGCAGCGTCCGCGACAGGTATAACACTGAAGCTTTCTTT. Residues: CSVRDRYNTEAFF.